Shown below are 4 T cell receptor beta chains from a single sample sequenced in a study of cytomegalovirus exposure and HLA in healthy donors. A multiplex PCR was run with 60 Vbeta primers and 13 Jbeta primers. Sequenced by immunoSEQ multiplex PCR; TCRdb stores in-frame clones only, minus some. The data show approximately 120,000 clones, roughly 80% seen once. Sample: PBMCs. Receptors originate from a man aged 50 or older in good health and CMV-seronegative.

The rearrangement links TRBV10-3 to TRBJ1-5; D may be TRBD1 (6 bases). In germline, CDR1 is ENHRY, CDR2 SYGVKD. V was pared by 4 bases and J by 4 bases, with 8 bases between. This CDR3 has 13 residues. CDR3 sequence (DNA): TGTGCCATCAGTGGACAGGCTAATCAGCCCCAGCATTTT. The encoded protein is CAISGQANQPQHF.

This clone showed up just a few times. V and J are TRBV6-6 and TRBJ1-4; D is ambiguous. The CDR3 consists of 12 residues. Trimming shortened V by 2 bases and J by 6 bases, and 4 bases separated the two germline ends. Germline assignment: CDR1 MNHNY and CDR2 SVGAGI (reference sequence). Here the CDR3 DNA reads TGTGCCAGCAGTTACCGGGATGAAAAACTGTTTTTT. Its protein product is CASSYRDEKLFF.

Written as DNA, the CDR3 is TGTGCCTGGAGTGGGGGGACAGGGAATAATGAAAAACTGTTTTTT. This sequence encodes CAWSGGTGNNEKLFF. The chain is built from TRBV30 and TRBJ1-4; 9 bases are shared with TRBD1. This CDR3 is 15 amino acids long. Germline V gene sequence: CDR1 GTSNPN, CDR2 SVGIG (reference sequence). V was clipped by 1 base and J by 4 bases; unmatched bases: 4.

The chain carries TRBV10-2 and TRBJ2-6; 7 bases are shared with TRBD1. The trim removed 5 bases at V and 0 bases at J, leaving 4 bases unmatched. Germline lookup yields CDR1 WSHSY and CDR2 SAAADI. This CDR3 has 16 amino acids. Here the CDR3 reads CASSINRGSGANVLTF. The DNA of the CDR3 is TGCGCCAGCAGTATCAACAGGGGCTCTGGGGCCAACGTCCTGACTTTC.